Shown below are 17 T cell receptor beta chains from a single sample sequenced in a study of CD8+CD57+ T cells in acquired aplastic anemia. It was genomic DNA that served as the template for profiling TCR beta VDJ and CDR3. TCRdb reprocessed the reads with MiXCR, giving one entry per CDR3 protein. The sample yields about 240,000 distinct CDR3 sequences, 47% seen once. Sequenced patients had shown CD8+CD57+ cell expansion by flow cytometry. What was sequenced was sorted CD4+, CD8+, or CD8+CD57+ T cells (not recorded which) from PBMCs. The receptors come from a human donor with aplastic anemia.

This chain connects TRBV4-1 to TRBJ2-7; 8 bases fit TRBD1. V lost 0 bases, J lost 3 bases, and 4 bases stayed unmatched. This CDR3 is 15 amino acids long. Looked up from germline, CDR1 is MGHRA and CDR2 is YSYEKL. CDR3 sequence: CASSQDGTGYYEQYF. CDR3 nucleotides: TGCGCCAGCAGCCAAGACGGGACAGGTTACTACGAGCAGTACTTC.

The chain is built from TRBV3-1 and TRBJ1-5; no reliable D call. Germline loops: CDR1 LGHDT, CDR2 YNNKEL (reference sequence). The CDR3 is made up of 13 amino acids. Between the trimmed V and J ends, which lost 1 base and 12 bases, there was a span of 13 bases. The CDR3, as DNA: TGTGCCAGCAGCCAAGGGAGTTTGGAGCGCCAGCATTTT. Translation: CASSQGSLERQHF.

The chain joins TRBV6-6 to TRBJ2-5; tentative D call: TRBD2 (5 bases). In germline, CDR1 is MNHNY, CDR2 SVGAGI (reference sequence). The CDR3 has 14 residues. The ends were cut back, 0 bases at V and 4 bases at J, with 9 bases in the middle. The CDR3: CASSYSLAAETQYF. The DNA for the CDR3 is TGTGCCAGCAGTTACTCTCTAGCAGCAGAGACCCAGTACTTC.

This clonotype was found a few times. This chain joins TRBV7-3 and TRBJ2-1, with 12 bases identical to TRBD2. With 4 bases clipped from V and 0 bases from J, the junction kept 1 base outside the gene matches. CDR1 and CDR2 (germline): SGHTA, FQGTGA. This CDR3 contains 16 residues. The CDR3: CASSSSGRASYNEQFF. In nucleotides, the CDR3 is TGTGCCAGCAGCTCTAGCGGGAGGGCCTCCTACAATGAGCAGTTCTTC.

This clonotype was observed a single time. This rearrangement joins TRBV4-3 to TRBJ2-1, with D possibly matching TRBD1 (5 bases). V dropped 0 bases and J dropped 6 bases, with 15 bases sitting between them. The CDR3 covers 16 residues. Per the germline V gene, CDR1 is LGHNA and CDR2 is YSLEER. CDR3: CASSQDRGSLLNEQFF. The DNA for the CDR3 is TGCGCCAGCAGCCAAGATAGGGGATCTCTCCTCAATGAGCAGTTCTTC.

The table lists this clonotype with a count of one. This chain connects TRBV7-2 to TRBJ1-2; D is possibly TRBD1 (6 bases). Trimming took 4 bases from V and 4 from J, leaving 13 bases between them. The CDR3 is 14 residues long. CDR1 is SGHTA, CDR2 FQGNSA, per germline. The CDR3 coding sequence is TGTGCCAGCAGCTCAGGGGCAGGAATCTATGGCTACACCTTC. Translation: CASSSGAGIYGYTF.

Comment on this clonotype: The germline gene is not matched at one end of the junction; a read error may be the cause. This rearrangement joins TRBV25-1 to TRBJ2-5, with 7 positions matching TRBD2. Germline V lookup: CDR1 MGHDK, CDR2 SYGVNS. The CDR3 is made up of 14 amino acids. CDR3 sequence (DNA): TGTGCCAGCAGTCAAGGGAGGGGCCAAGGGACCCAGTACTTC. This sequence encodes CASSQGRGQGTQYF.

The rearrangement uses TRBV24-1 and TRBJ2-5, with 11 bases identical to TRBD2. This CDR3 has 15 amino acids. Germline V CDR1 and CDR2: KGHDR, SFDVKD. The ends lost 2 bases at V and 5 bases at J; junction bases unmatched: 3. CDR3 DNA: TGTGCCACCAGTGATTCCCGGACTAGCGGGGAGACCCAGTACTTC. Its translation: CATSDSRTSGETQYF.

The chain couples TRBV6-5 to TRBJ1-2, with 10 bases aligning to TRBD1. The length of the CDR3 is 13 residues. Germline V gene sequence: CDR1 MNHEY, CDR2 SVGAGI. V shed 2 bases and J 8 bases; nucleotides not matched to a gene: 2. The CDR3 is CASSYGTGVGYTF. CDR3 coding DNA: TGTGCCAGCAGTTACGGGACAGGGGTCGGCTACACCTTC.

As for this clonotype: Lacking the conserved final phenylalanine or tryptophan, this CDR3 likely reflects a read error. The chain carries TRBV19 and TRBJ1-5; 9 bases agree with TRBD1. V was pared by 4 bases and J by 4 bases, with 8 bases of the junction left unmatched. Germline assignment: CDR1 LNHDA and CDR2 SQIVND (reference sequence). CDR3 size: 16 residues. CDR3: CASSTGTGGRNQPQHI. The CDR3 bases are TGTGCCAGTAGTACCGGAACAGGGGGCAGGAATCAGCCCCAGCATATT.

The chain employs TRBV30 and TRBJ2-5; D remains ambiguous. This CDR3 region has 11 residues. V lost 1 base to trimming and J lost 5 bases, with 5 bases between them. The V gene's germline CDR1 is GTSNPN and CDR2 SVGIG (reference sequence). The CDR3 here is CAWSASETQYF. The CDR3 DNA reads TGTGCCTGGAGTGCTTCGGAGACCCAGTACTTC.

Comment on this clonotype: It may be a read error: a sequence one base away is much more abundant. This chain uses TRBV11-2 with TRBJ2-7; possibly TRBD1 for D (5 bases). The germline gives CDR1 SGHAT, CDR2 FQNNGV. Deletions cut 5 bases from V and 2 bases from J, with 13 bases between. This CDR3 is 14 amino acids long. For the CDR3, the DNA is TGTGCCAGCAGCGCTGGGGCAGCTACCTACGAGCAGTACTTC. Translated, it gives CASSAGAATYEQYF. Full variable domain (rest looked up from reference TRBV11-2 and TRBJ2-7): EAGVAQSPRYKIIEKRQSVAFWCNPISGHATLYWYQQILGQGPKLLIQFQNNGVVDDSQLPKDRFSAERLKGVDSTLKIQPAKLEDSAVYLCASSAGAATYEQYFGPGTRLTVT.

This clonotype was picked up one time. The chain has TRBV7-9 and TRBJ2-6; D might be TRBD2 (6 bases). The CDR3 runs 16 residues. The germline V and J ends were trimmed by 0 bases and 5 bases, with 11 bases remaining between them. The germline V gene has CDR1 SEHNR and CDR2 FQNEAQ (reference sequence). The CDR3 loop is CASSLAAGPWANVLTF. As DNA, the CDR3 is TGTGCCAGCAGCTTAGCTGCGGGACCTTGGGCCAACGTCCTGACTTTC. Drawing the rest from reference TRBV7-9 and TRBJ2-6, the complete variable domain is DTGVSQNPRHKITKRGQNVTFRCDPISEHNRLYWYRQTLGQGPEFLTYFQNEAQLEKSRLLSDRFSAERPKGSFSTLEIQRTEQGDSAMYLCASSLAAGPWANVLTFGAGSRLTVL.

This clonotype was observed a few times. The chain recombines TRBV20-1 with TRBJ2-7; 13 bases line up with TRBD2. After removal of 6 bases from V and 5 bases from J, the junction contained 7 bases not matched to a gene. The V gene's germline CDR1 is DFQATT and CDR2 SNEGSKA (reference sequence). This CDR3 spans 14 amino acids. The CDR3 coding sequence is TGCAGTGCGGACGGACTAGCGGGGGTCGACGAGCAGTACTTC. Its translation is CSADGLAGVDEQYF.

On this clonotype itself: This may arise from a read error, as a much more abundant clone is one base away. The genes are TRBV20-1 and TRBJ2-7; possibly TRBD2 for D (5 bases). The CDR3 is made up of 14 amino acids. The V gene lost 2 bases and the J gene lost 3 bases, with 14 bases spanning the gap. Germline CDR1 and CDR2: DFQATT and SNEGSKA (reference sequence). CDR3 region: CSARRPLELYEQYF. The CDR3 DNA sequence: TGCAGTGCTAGAAGGCCACTAGAACTCTACGAGCAGTACTTC.

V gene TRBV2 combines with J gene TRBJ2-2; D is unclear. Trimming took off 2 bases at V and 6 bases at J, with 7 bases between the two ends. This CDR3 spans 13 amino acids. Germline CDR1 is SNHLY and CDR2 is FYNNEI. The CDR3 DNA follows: TGTGCCAGCAGTGAAAACCCCCCCGGGGAGCTGTTTTTT. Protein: CASSENPPGELFF.

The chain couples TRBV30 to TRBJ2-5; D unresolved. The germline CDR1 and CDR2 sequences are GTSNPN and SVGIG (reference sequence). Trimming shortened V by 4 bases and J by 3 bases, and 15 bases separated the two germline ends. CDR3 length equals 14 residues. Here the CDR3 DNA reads TGTGCCTGGAAGGATTCGCAAATAGAAGAGACCCAGTACTTC. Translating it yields CAWKDSQIEETQYF.